Listed below are T cell receptor beta chains from one sample, sequenced in a study of shared clonotypes between healthy human individuals. The method was immunoSEQ multiplex PCR; TCRdb's version includes in-frame clones alone and lacks a portion of them. The table has millions of clones, about 95% seen once. Specimen: naive CD8+ T cells sorted from blood. These receptors were taken from a man younger than 35 in good health. CDR3s include the opening cysteine and the closing phenylalanine or tryptophan. The D gene is left open where the match is weak. Clone size, where shown, is once, few, many, or a class for clones that have expanded.

v_call	clone_size	j_call	d_call	cdr3_aa	cdr3_nt
TRBV7-2	.	TRBJ2-1	TRBD2	CASSLGLALNEQFF	TGTGCCAGCAGCTTAGGACTAGCGCTGAATGAGCAGTTCTTC
TRBV4-3	.	TRBJ2-5	TRBD2	CASSQDERGAETQYF	TGCGCCAGCAGCCAAGATGAGCGGGGGGCGGAGACCCAGTACTTC
TRBV9	once	TRBJ1-2	.	CASSAGWVLGYGYTF	TGTGCCAGCAGCGCGGGGTGGGTACTCGGCTATGGCTACACCTTC
TRBV19	.	TRBJ1-4	.	CASSIGGTATNEKLFF	TGTGCCAGTAGTATAGGGGGCACTGCAACTAATGAAAAACTGTTTTTT
TRBV7-3	.	TRBJ1-6	.	CASIYPLHF	TGTGCCAGCATCTACCCCCTCCACTTT
TRBV5-5	.	TRBJ2-7	TRBD1	CASSLQGAPSYEQYF	TGTGCCAGCAGCCTACAGGGGGCCCCGTCCTACGAGCAGTACTTC
TRBV6-6	.	TRBJ1-5	.	CASSQEKGFDQPQHF	TGTGCCAGCAGTCAGGAGAAGGGTTTCGATCAGCCCCAGCATTTT
TRBV19	.	TRBJ2-7	.	CASSIGEGYDGEQYF	TGTGCCAGTAGTATCGGAGAAGGGTATGACGGCGAGCAGTACTTC
TRBV5-5	once	TRBJ2-7	TRBD1	CASSLGDRGSYEQYF	TGTGCCAGCAGCTTGGGGGACAGGGGTAGCTACGAGCAGTACTTC
TRBV6-1	.	TRBJ2-1	TRBD1	CASSQETGASYNEQFF	TGTGCCAGCAGTCAAGAAACAGGGGCTTCCTACAATGAGCAGTTCTTC
TRBV27	.	TRBJ2-7	.	CASRQSSYEQYF	TGTGCCAGCCGACAAAGCTCCTACGAGCAGTACTTC
TRBV9	.	TRBJ2-3	.	CASSEWLTDTQYF	TGTGCCAGCAGCGAGTGGTTGACAGATACGCAGTATTTT
TRBV15	.	TRBJ2-1	.	CATSIPKVSGEEFF	TGTGCCACCAGCATCCCCAAGGTGTCGGGAGAGGAGTTCTTC
TRBV20-1	.	TRBJ1-1	.	CSAPNTEAFF	TGCAGTGCTCCCAACACTGAAGCTTTCTTT
TRBV6-1	.	TRBJ2-1	TRBD2	CASSYGREYQQFF	TGTGCCAGCAGTTATGGGCGGGAGTATCAGCAGTTCTTC
TRBV7-6	.	TRBJ2-6	.	CASSLSLVKGGANVLTF	TGTGCCAGCAGCTTAAGTCTAGTGAAGGGTGGGGCCAACGTCCTGACTTTC
TRBV28	.	TRBJ2-1	.	CASSLRSSYNEQFF	TGTGCCAGCAGTTTAAGGAGCTCCTACAATGAGCAGTTCTTC
TRBV10-3	few	TRBJ2-7	.	CAISESILGEQYF	TGTGCCATCAGTGAGTCGATTCTGGGCGAGCAGTACTTC
TRBV27	.	TRBJ2-7	.	CASSFSDSSYEQYF	TGTGCCAGCAGTTTCTCCGACAGCTCCTACGAGCAGTACTTC
TRBV4-3	.	TRBJ2-2	.	CASSQSGTPNTGELFF	TGCGCCAGCAGCCAATCCGGGACTCCGAACACCGGGGAGCTGTTTTTT
TRBV7-9	.	TRBJ1-1	.	CASSLRYTGQEDGEAFF	TGTGCCAGCAGCTTAAGGTACACAGGTCAGGAAGATGGTGAAGCTTTCTTT
TRBV11-2	.	TRBJ2-2	.	CASSLFGQNTGELFF	TGTGCCAGCAGCTTATTCGGGCAGAACACCGGGGAGCTGTTTTTT
TRBV27	.	TRBJ2-7	TRBD1	CASSLSGWTGLYEQYF	TGTGCCAGCAGTTTATCGGGATGGACAGGGCTCTACGAGCAGTACTTC
TRBV7-2	.	TRBJ2-1	TRBD2	CASSLTSGSYAYNEQFF	TGTGCCAGCAGCTTAACTAGCGGGTCGTATGCCTACAATGAGCAGTTCTTC
TRBV27	.	TRBJ1-1	.	CASSLSWQGNTEAFF	TGTGCCAGCAGTTTATCATGGCAGGGGAACACTGAAGCTTTCTTT
TRBV5-6	.	TRBJ2-7	TRBD2	CASSLSIAGGPIYEQYF	TGTGCCAGCAGCTTGTCGATAGCGGGAGGGCCCATTTACGAGCAGTACTTC
TRBV9	.	TRBJ2-2	.	CASSAYEGSYTGELFF	TGTGCCAGCAGCGCTTACGAGGGGAGTTACACCGGGGAGCTGTTTTTT
TRBV30	.	TRBJ2-7	.	CAWEEGEAYEQYF	TGTGCCTGGGAGGAGGGAGAAGCCTACGAGCAGTACTTC
TRBV5-1	.	TRBJ1-1	TRBD1	CASSPTGAAANTEAFF	TGCGCCAGCAGCCCGACAGGGGCCGCCGCCAACACTGAAGCTTTCTTT
TRBV4-3	.	TRBJ1-1	TRBD1	CASSLRTPGQGLNTEAFF	TGCGCCAGCAGTCTAAGAACCCCTGGACAGGGACTGAACACTGAAGCTTTCTTT
TRBV5-8	.	TRBJ2-5	TRBD1	CASSPRQGEETQYF	TGTGCCAGCAGCCCCAGACAGGGGGAGGAGACCCAGTACTTC
TRBV10-1	.	TRBJ2-2	.	CASQGTTNTGELFF	TGCGCCAGCCAGGGGACAACGAACACCGGGGAGCTGTTTTTT
TRBV6-6	.	TRBJ2-1	.	CASSQPDGLYNEQFF	TGTGCCAGCAGCCAACCCGACGGACTTTACAATGAGCAGTTCTTC
TRBV7-9	.	TRBJ1-4	.	CASSIPGFDEKLFF	TGTGCCAGCAGCATCCCCGGATTCGATGAAAAACTGTTTTTT
TRBV7-9	.	TRBJ2-2	.	CASSSSTGRYTGELFF	TGTGCCAGCAGCTCCTCGACAGGGAGGTACACCGGGGAGCTGTTTTTT
TRBV30	once	TRBJ1-2	.	CAWSVSPPAAAF	TGTGCCTGGAGTGTATCTCCGCCCGCTGCCGCCTTC
TRBV7-8	.	TRBJ1-5	TRBD1	CASSANPGQLGAAQHF	TGTGCCAGCAGCGCGAATCCGGGACAGCTGGGTGCGGCCCAGCATTTT
TRBV27	once	TRBJ2-1	TRBD2	CASSLTAGGQINEQFF	TGTGCCAGCAGTTTAACAGCGGGGGGGCAAATAAATGAGCAGTTCTTC
TRBV9	once	TRBJ2-5	.	CASSVGGGRETQYF	TGTGCCAGCAGCGTAGGAGGAGGGAGGGAGACCCAGTACTTC
TRBV28	.	TRBJ2-7	TRBD1	CASSLLGQDQEQYF	TGTGCCAGCAGTTTATTAGGACAGGACCAGGAGCAGTACTTC
TRBV4-1	.	TRBJ1-5	.	CASSQERGLDQPQHF	TGCGCCAGCAGCCAAGAACGGGGTCTCGATCAGCCCCAGCATTTT
TRBV30	.	TRBJ1-1	.	CAWSVVGTEAFF	TGTGCCTGGAGTGTAGTGGGCACTGAAGCTTTCTTT